The 18 T cell receptor beta chains below all came from one sample that was sequenced in a study of neoadjuvant anti-PD-1 for oral cavity cancer. Sequencing was performed with immunoSEQ multiplex PCR; in TCRdb, only in-frame clones are kept and a portion is missing. In the table there are around 16,000 clones, less than 80% of which are singletons. Sequences were derived from PBMCs, sampled before nivolumab (anti-PD-1) treatment. These TCRs come from a person between 35 and 79 years old with oral cavity squamous cell carcinoma.

The rearrangement uses TRBV27 and TRBJ2-1; D call uncertain. V was cut by 5 bases and J by 3 bases, with 11 bases left in between. Germline values: CDR1 MNHEY, CDR2 SMNVEV (reference sequence). The CDR3 runs to 14 residues. The CDR3 bases are TGTGCCAGCAGTGTAGGCAGCGTCTACAATGAGCAGTTCTTC. It specifies CASSVGSVYNEQFF.

The gene calls are TRBV7-6 and TRBJ2-7, with TRBD1 as a possible D gene (6 bases). CDR3 length equals 15 residues. V was pared by 0 bases and J by 5 bases, with 14 bases between. The germline V gene has CDR1 SGHVS and CDR2 FNYEAQ. The CDR3, as DNA: TGTGCCAGCAGCTTAGCGTCGACAGGTTATAACGAGCAGTACTTC. As protein: CASSLASTGYNEQYF. The entire variable domain, with the rest obtained from reference TRBV7-6 and TRBJ2-7, is as follows: GAGVSQSPRYKVTKRGQDVALRCDPISGHVSLYWYRQALGQGPEFLTYFNYEAQQDKSGLPNDRFSAERPEGSISTLTIQRTEQRDSAMYRCASSLASTGYNEQYFGPGTRLTVT.

This sequence joins TRBV19 and TRBJ1-1; D call uncertain. V gave up 0 bases and J gave up 4 bases, with 9 bases separating them. The germline V gene has CDR1 LNHDA and CDR2 SQIVND (reference sequence). The CDR3 is made up of 14 amino acids. The CDR3 protein is CASSIDREFTEAFF. The CDR3 DNA is TGTGCCAGTAGTATAGATCGGGAGTTCACTGAAGCTTTCTTT.

This sequence joins TRBV12-5 and TRBJ2-7, with 10 nucleotides matching TRBD2. Germline values: CDR1 LGHNT, CDR2 FRNRAP. The CDR3 covers 16 residues. Unmatched junction bases numbered 9, after V lost 6 bases and J lost 1 base. The CDR3 coding sequence is TGTGCTAGTGGCACCGTCCTAGCGGGGGAATCCTACGAGCAGTACTTC. Residues: CASGTVLAGESYEQYF.

The chain carries TRBV2 and TRBJ2-7; D is unclear. From germline, CDR1 is SNHLY and CDR2 FYNNEI. The germline V and J ends were trimmed by 5 bases and 3 bases, with 8 bases remaining between them. The CDR3 contains 12 residues. CDR3 protein: CASSPQDYEQYF. The CDR3 region has the DNA TGTGCCAGCAGTCCGCAGGACTACGAGCAGTACTTC.

The rearrangement uses TRBV9 and TRBJ1-1; D is perhaps TRBD1 (5 bases). Trimming removed 4 bases at V and 6 bases at J, with 13 bases between. Germline V gives CDR1 SGDLS, CDR2 YYNGEE. This CDR3 has 13 residues. The CDR3 region has the DNA TGTGCCAGCAGCTACTTCGGGGGGTCTGAAGCTTTCTTT. Translating gives CASSYFGGSEAFF. Combining the CDR3 with reference TRBV9 and TRBJ1-1 gives the whole variable domain DSGVTQTPKHLITATGQRVTLRCSPRSGDLSVYWYQQSLDQGLQFLIQYYNGEERAKGNILERFSAQQFPDLHSELNLSSLELGDSALYFCASSYFGGSEAFFGQGTRLTVV.

J is TRBJ2-7 and V is TRBV6-5; perhaps TRBD1 as D (6 bases). CDR3 size: 13 residues. The V end lost 6 bases, the J end lost 2 bases, and 11 bases lay between the germline ends. Germline V CDR1 and CDR2: MNHEY, SVGAGI. The CDR3: CASSQTGTYEQYF. As DNA, the CDR3 is TGTGCCAGCAGCCAGACAGGAACCTACGAGCAGTACTTC.

V gene TRBV10-3 combines with J gene TRBJ2-5; the match to TRBD1 covers 7 bases. This CDR3 has 13 amino acids. Trimming cost V 4 bases and J 5 bases; bases outside gene matches: 4. The V gene's germline CDR1 is ENHRY and CDR2 SYGVKD. The chain's CDR3 is CAISGDRRETQYF. The CDR3 DNA sequence: TGTGCCATCAGTGGGGACAGACGGGAGACCCAGTACTTC.

The V and J genes are TRBV5-1 and TRBJ2-3; D is possibly TRBD1 (5 bases). The CDR3 runs to 15 residues. Trimming cost V 1 base and J 0 bases, with 9 bases left between them. Looked up from germline, CDR1 is SGHRS and CDR2 is YFSETQ. CDR3 loop: CASSLSPGSTDTQYF. As DNA, the CDR3 is TGCGCCAGCAGCTTGTCCCCAGGGAGCACAGATACGCAGTATTTT.

V and J are TRBV10-2 and TRBJ1-5; D is ambiguous. CDR1 is WSHSY, CDR2 SAAADI, per germline. Trimming removed 2 bases from V and 7 bases from J, with 9 bases in between. This CDR3 is built from 13 residues. The CDR3, as DNA: TGCGCCAGCAGTGAGGGCGTCACCCAGCCCCAGCATTTT. It is translated as CASSEGVTQPQHF.

The chain recombines TRBV9 with TRBJ2-1; D is perhaps TRBD1 or TRBD2 (5 bases each). The CDR3 has 16 residues. Deletions cut 3 bases from V and 1 base from J, with 14 bases between. Germline V gene lookup returns CDR1 SGDLS and CDR2 YYNGEE. The chain's CDR3 is CASSGGSGGSYNEQFF. The DNA for the CDR3 is TGTGCCAGCAGCGGAGGGAGTGGGGGTTCCTACAATGAGCAGTTCTTC.

This chain joins TRBV9 and TRBJ2-1; TRBD2 matches at 8 bases. Per germline, CDR1 SGDLS and CDR2 YYNGEE. Trimming at V came to 4 bases and at J to 1 base, leaving 7 bases not matched to a gene. CDR3 length: 16 amino acids. DNA for the CDR3: TGTGCCAGCAGCCCTGGGGTAGCGGGGTCCTACAATGAGCAGTTCTTC. Protein product: CASSPGVAGSYNEQFF.

This chain joins TRBV28 and TRBJ1-2, with D possibly TRBD1 on 5 matching bases. Trimming removed 11 bases from V and 4 bases from J, with 26 bases in between. Germline V gives CDR1 MDHEN, CDR2 SYDVKM. The CDR3 consists of 16 residues. The CDR3 DNA follows: TGTGCCTGCTACGGGGGAGGGCACGGGAACCTCTATGGCTACACCTTC. This codes for CACYGGGHGNLYGYTF.

The chain links TRBV4-1 to TRBJ2-7, with 13 bases identical to TRBD2. The CDR3 has 16 amino acids. Per germline, CDR1 MGHRA and CDR2 YSYEKL. With 1 base clipped from V and 3 bases from J, the junction kept 3 bases outside the gene matches. The CDR3 DNA is TGCGCCAGCAGCCAAGTGGGACTAGCGGGGCTCTACGAGCAGTACTTC. It codes for CASSQVGLAGLYEQYF.

This sequence joins TRBV6-5 and TRBJ2-2; D ambiguous. CDR3 size: 13 residues. Germline lookup yields CDR1 MNHEY and CDR2 SVGAGI. Trimming cost V 1 base and J 5 bases, with 5 bases left between them. DNA for the CDR3: TGTGCCAGCAGTTACTTAGGGACCGGGGAGCTGTTTTTT. Residues: CASSYLGTGELFF.

For the CDR3, the DNA is TGTGCCAGCAGCCTTCCAGGGTATCTGACGCCCCAGCATTTT. Translating it yields CASSLPGYLTPQHF. The chain combines TRBV28 with TRBJ1-5; possible D gene TRBD1, 5 bases. The CDR3 loop spans 14 amino acids. Germline values: CDR1 MDHEN, CDR2 SYDVKM. V lost 6 bases and J 9 bases, leaving 18 bases between the germline ends. Using reference TRBV28 and TRBJ1-5 for the parts outside the CDR3, the full variable domain is DVKVTQSSRYLVKRTGEKVFLECVQDMDHENMFWYRQDPGLGLRLIYFSYDVKMKEKGDIPEGYSVSREKKERFSLILESASTNQTSMYLCASSLPGYLTPQHFGDGTRLSIL.

This sequence joins TRBV5-5 and TRBJ1-3; D gene unclear. Between the trimmed V and J ends, which lost 0 bases and 0 bases, there was a span of 10 bases. Germline CDR1 and CDR2: SGHKS and YYEKEE (reference sequence). The CDR3 is 16 amino acids. This CDR3 is CASSLVEDYSGNTIYF. The CDR3 DNA reads TGTGCCAGCAGCTTGGTCGAGGATTACTCTGGAAACACCATATATTTT.

The chain carries TRBV7-2 and TRBJ1-1, with no clear D. This CDR3 region has 15 residues. Deletions cut 1 base from V and 4 bases from J, with 13 bases between. Germline CDR1 is SGHTA and CDR2 is FQGNSA. CDR3 sequence: CASSLDIEVSTEAFF. The CDR3 DNA follows: TGTGCCAGCAGCTTAGATATCGAGGTGAGCACTGAAGCTTTCTTT.